Each of the 21 T cell receptor beta chains below was sequenced from the same sample in a study of Graves' ophthalmopathy and Graves' hyperthyroidism. Transcripts of RNA were the source for amplifying TCR beta CDR3 regions. First-round RT-PCR with HTBI primers preceded a second-round multiplex PCR. TCRdb re-derived calls from the multiplex PCR reads in MiXCR, one entry per CDR3 protein. The sample lists 650,000 to 900,000 distinct CDR3 sequences; 35% to 50% were seen once. Sequenced sample: peripheral blood. Receptors originate from an adult man with Graves' ophthalmopathy.

The chain is built from TRBV25-1 and TRBJ2-7; D unresolved. The CDR3 extends over 9 amino acids. Germline CDR1 MGHDK, CDR2 SYGVNS. CDR3 residues: CASYNEQYF. The CDR3 nucleotides read TGTGCTAGTTACAACGAGCAGTACTTC.

As for this clonotype: Since the CDR3 does not end with the conserved phenylalanine or tryptophan, this likely comes from a read error. The DNA is omitted, as the CDR3 cannot be located on it reliably, and the CDR3 follows TCRdb's listing. The J gene is TRBJ2-5, the V gene TRBV12-3 or TRBV12-4; the table's D call, TRBD2, has no DNA check behind it. The CDR3 is 11 residues long, counting both termini. CDR3 protein: CASRVTGGEYV.

This clonotype was seen only a few times. The chain joins TRBV2 to TRBJ2-2; D is unclear. This CDR3 has 17 residues. The germline gives CDR1 SNHLY, CDR2 FYNNEI. The V end was cut by 0 bases, the J end by 1 base, with 12 bases between. This CDR3 reads CASSEAFVRQNTGELFF. The CDR3 DNA sequence: TGTGCCAGCAGTGAAGCGTTTGTTCGACAGAACACCGGGGAGCTGTTTTTT.

This clonotype has only a few counts. J is TRBJ1-2 and V is TRBV6-1, with 9 nucleotides matching TRBD1. Trimming took 5 bases from V and 7 from J; bases not matched to a gene: 17. This CDR3 is 17 amino acids long. The germline CDR1 and CDR2 sequences are MNHNS and SASEGT. The DNA of the CDR3 is TGTGCCAGCAGTTCGAACGACTTGACAGGGGGAATGGGTGGCTACACCTTC. Protein sequence: CASSSNDLTGGMGGYTF.

The chain has TRBV29-1 and TRBJ1-6; D remains ambiguous. The CDR3 sequence is 12 residues long. The germline V and J ends were trimmed by 6 bases and 10 bases, with 13 bases remaining between them. CDR1 is SQVTM, CDR2 ANQGSEA, per germline. The CDR3 region has the DNA TGCAGCGTAGTACAAGGCAAATCACCCCTCCACTTT. Residues: CSVVQGKSPLHF.

The chain couples TRBV7-2 to TRBJ2-5; 8 nucleotides agree with TRBD1. Trimming at V came to 1 base and at J to 1 base, leaving 5 bases not matched to a gene. Looked up from germline, CDR1 is SGHTA and CDR2 is FQGNSA. CDR3 length equals 16 residues. The CDR3 coding sequence is TGTGCCAGCAGCTTAGAGGGGACAGGAACCCAAGAGACCCAGTACTTC. This encodes CASSLEGTGTQETQYF.

The DNA of the CDR3 is TGTGCCAGCAGCGCCGGAGGGTCTGGAGGTAATTCACCCCTCCACTTT. Protein sequence: CASSAGGSGGNSPLHF. This chain joins TRBV9 and TRBJ1-6; D not certain. V lost 3 bases and J lost 6, with 16 bases in between. The CDR3 has 16 amino acids. Germline-derived CDR1 and CDR2 are SGDLS and YYNGEE.

This clonotype was counted only a few times. The V call is TRBV20-1, the J call TRBJ1-3, with TRBD1 identical over 7 bases. Germline V gives CDR1 DFQATT, CDR2 SNEGSKA (reference sequence). There are 13 residues in the CDR3. Unmatched junction bases numbered 4, after V lost 2 bases and J lost 6 bases. CDR3: CSARQGGENTIYF. As DNA, the CDR3 is TGCAGTGCTAGACAGGGGGGCGAAAACACCATATATTTT.

This chain uses TRBV2 with TRBJ1-2; 7 bases map to TRBD1. Germline CDR1 SNHLY, CDR2 FYNNEI. The V and J ends lost 2 bases and 8 bases, in that order; junction bases with no gene match: 8. The CDR3 runs to 14 residues. CDR3 sequence (DNA): TGTGCCAGCAGTGAAAAGGGACAGTCTTACGGCTACACCTTC. Encoded protein: CASSEKGQSYGYTF.

Note on this clonotype: A much larger clonotype is one base distant, so this may be a read error. This rearrangement joins TRBV29-1 to TRBJ2-7, with a weak D call TRBD2 (7 bases). The germline V gene has CDR1 SQVTM and CDR2 ANQGSEA. V lost 4 bases, J lost 6 bases, and 16 bases lay in between. The CDR3 is 13 amino acids. The CDR3 sequence: CSVGEGGACEQYF. In DNA form, the CDR3 reads TGCAGCGTTGGGGAGGGGGGGGCCTGCGAGCAGTACTTC.

This sequence joins TRBV10-3 and TRBJ2-7, with 8 bases identical to TRBD2. The CDR3 contains 17 residues. Germline V gene sequence: CDR1 ENHRY, CDR2 SYGVKD. V lost 8 bases, J lost 4 bases, and 19 bases stayed unmatched. CDR3 coding DNA: TGTGCCATCCAACCGACTAGCGTTGAAGTGGGGCGATACGAGCAGTACTTC. Amino acids: CAIQPTSVEVGRYEQYF.

This clonotype was seen more than once but under ten times. This chain uses TRBV7-6 with TRBJ2-2, with D tentatively TRBD2 (5 bases). There are 15 residues in the CDR3. The V end lost 1 base, the J end lost 0 bases, and 6 bases lay between the germline ends. Per germline, CDR1 SGHVS and CDR2 FNYEAQ. The CDR3: CASSLERTNTGELFF. Here the CDR3 DNA reads TGTGCCAGCAGCTTAGAGCGGACGAACACCGGGGAGCTGTTTTTT.

The chain is built from TRBV20-1 and TRBJ2-2, with 7 nucleotides matching TRBD1. Germline CDR1 and CDR2: DFQATT and SNEGSKA (reference sequence). The V segment lost 6 bases and the J segment 7 bases; nucleotides outside the gene matches: 11. The CDR3 runs to 14 residues. The CDR3 DNA is TGCAGTGCCCCGCGACAGGGTCTAAGCGGGGAGCTGTTTTTT. Translating gives CSAPRQGLSGELFF.

As regards this clonotype: The junction differs from germline at one of its ends, possibly a read error. This chain links TRBV7-9 with TRBJ2-6; 8 bases are shared with TRBD1. Germline V gene sequence: CDR1 SEHNR, CDR2 FQNEAQ (reference sequence). This CDR3 is 17 amino acids long. Written as DNA, the CDR3 is TGCGCCAGCAGCACAAGCCAGGGGGCATCTGGGGCCAACGTCCTGACTTTC. Translating it yields CASSTSQGASGANVLTF. Looking up the rest from reference TRBV7-9 and TRBJ2-6 gives the full variable domain: DTGVSQNPRHKITKRGQNVTFRCDPISEHNRLYWYRQTLGQGPEFLTYFQNEAQLEKSRLLSDRFSAERPKGSFSTLEIQRTEQGDSAMYLCASSTSQGASGANVLTFGAGSRLTVL.

The J gene is TRBJ1-3, the V gene TRBV28; unclear D gene. Germline V gene lookup returns CDR1 MDHEN and CDR2 SYDVKM. CDR3 length: 13 residues. Trimming removed 9 bases from V and 0 bases from J, with 9 bases in between. The CDR3 loop is CASKDLSGNTIYF. CDR3 bases: TGTGCCAGTAAGGACCTCTCTGGAAACACCATATATTTT.

This clonotype came up many times. The V call is TRBV2, the J call TRBJ1-3; TRBD1 might be the D (6 bases). V gave up 6 bases and J gave up 4 bases, with 10 bases separating them. The length of the CDR3 is 13 residues. Germline V gene sequence: CDR1 SNHLY, CDR2 FYNNEI. The DNA for the CDR3 is TGTGCCAGCAGGAGGACAGAAGGAAACACCATATATTTT. Protein product: CASRRTEGNTIYF.

The chain joins TRBV25-1 to TRBJ1-1; D remains unclear. The germline CDR1 and CDR2 sequences are MGHDK and SYGVNS. Trimming removed 8 bases from V and 7 bases from J, with 20 bases in between. The CDR3 extends over 14 amino acids. This CDR3 reads CASVETPGSGEAFF. The DNA of the CDR3 is TGTGCCAGCGTTGAAACCCCCGGGTCCGGTGAAGCTTTCTTT.

V usage is TRBV12-3 or TRBV12-4 and J usage is TRBJ2-7, with D possibly TRBD2 on 6 matching bases. The CDR3 loop spans 15 amino acids. Trimming removed 1 base from V and 6 bases from J, with 16 bases in between. The CDR3 sequence: CASSLVGGQAGEQYF. For the CDR3, the DNA is TGTGCCAGCAGTTTAGTAGGAGGGCAGGCCGGCGAGCAGTACTTC.

This clonotype has a handful of counts. This CDR3 reads CSAHGTAIYQETQYF. The CDR3 DNA follows: TGCAGTGCCCACGGGACAGCTATTTACCAAGAGACCCAGTACTTC. This chain connects TRBV20-1 to TRBJ2-5; 7 bases are shared with TRBD1. The germline gives CDR1 DFQATT, CDR2 SNEGSKA (reference sequence). This CDR3 spans 15 amino acids. J lost 0 bases, V lost 6 bases, and 10 bases had no gene match.

This clonotype was recorded a few times. The chain employs TRBV19 and TRBJ2-5, with a weak D call TRBD2 (7 bases). CDR3 length: 13 amino acids. Germline V CDR1 and CDR2: LNHDA, SQIVND (reference sequence). V was shortened by 4 bases and J by 5 bases, with 11 bases between the two germline ends. CDR3 sequence reads: CASSKGGRETQYF. CDR3 sequence (DNA): TGTGCCAGTAGTAAGGGGGGGCGGGAGACCCAGTACTTC.

The chain recombines TRBV6-4 with TRBJ1-1; D is ambiguous. The CDR3 length is 17 residues. Trimming shortened V by 6 bases and J by 6 bases, and 26 bases separated the two germline ends. The germline gives CDR1 MRHNA, CDR2 SNTAGT. The CDR3 sequence is CASSQNVLGGGRSEAFF. In nucleotides, the CDR3 is TGTGCCAGCAGCCAGAACGTTTTGGGAGGCGGTCGTTCTGAAGCTTTCTTT.